This TCR beta chain was obtained from a study of regulatory T cells in long-lasting Graves disease. Through Arm-PCR of CDR3 regions and iRepertoire HTBI primers, TCR beta libraries were built. One entry per CDR3 protein, called by TCRdb with MiXCR from the multiplex PCR reads. The sample comprises hundreds of thousands of distinct CDR3 sequences, about 12% of which are singletons, and 7.5% to 9% rests with the top ten. This CDR3 comprises 14 residues. Germline CDR1 and CDR2: MDHEN and SYDVKM. V was clipped by 6 bases and J by 2 bases, with 13 bases between them. The time point is: newly diagnosed GD, antithyroid drugs for less than 3 months. Preparation of the TCR library used RNA extracted from PBMCs. This clonotype has a count of ten or more. The sample was also linked to a second study, of T cells in Graves' hyperthyroidism and ophthalmopathy.

Sequenced material: peripheral blood mononuclear cells (PBMCs), taken at new diagnosis, from a patient treated with antithyroid drugs. This clonotype originated in a woman in her 30s with Graves disease. The chain combines TRBV28 with TRBJ2-5; perhaps TRBD2 as D (5 bases). The CDR3 here is CASSEPGIQETQYF. In DNA form, the CDR3 reads TGTGCCAGCAGCGAGCCCGGGATTCAAGAGACCCAGTACTTC.